A selection of T cell receptor beta chains follows, all from one sample in a study of post-analysis software for immune sequencing data. TCRdb reprocessed the PCR reads via MiXCR and lists one record per CDR3 protein. The sample carries roughly 570,000 distinct CDR3 sequences, around a third recorded once. Sequenced material: blood. These receptors were taken from a girl younger than 18 with multiple sclerosis. Both conserved end residues are part of each CDR3. A D gene is named only where the DNA matches it firmly. The listing skips clone size in some rows; elsewhere it reads once, few, many or a size class.

CDR3 DNA	CDR3 protein	V gene	clone size	J gene	D gene	CDR3 length
TGCAGCGTTCCCAGGGATCGCTCCTACAATGAGCAGTTCTTC	CSVPRDRSYNEQFF	TRBV29-1	NA	TRBJ2-1	NA	14
TGTGCCAGCAGTTCATTCGGGCGGGGAGCGACACCCTACGAGCAGTACTTC	CASSSFGRGATPYEQYF	TRBV28	once	TRBJ2-7	NA	17
TGTGCCAGCGTCACTTGGGCCGGGGACAATGAGCAGTTCTTC	CASVTWAGDNEQFF	TRBV12-3/TRBV12-4	NA	TRBJ2-1	NA	14
TGCGCCAGCAGCGCTATCGGGGGGCTGTCCTACAATGAGCAGTTCTTC	CASSAIGGLSYNEQFF	TRBV5-1	NA	TRBJ2-1	NA	16
TGCAGTGCTAAATCTCGGCTGTCTAGCACAGATACGCAGTATTTT	CSAKSRLSSTDTQYF	TRBV20-1	NA	TRBJ2-3	NA	15
TGCAGTGCGCCGGGACTAGCGTACACTGAGCAGTTCTTC	CSAPGLAYTEQFF	TRBV20-1	NA	TRBJ2-1	TRBD2	13
TGCAGTGCTGGTAACGAGCAGTACTTC	CSAGNEQYF	TRBV20-1	NA	TRBJ2-7	NA	9
TGCGCCAGCAGCCAAGTTGCAGGGGTAGCCAAAAACATTCAGTACTTC	CASSQVAGVAKNIQYF	TRBV4-1	NA	TRBJ2-4	NA	16
TGTGCCACCAGCTTCGACAGGGTAACTAATGAAAAACTGTTTTTT	CATSFDRVTNEKLFF	TRBV15	NA	TRBJ1-4	TRBD1	15
TGTGCCAGCAGTGAATCTGGGACCCATGGTGAAAAACTGTTTTTT	CASSESGTHGEKLFF	TRBV6-1	NA	TRBJ1-4	NA	15
TGCGCCAGCAGCCTAACTCCGGGACTAGCGGGGGTTGAGCAGTACTTC	CASSLTPGLAGVEQYF	TRBV5-1	many	TRBJ2-7	TRBD2	16
TGCAGTGCTAGATTCGGGACAGGGGGCAATTATGGCTACACCTTC	CSARFGTGGNYGYTF	TRBV20-1	few	TRBJ1-2	TRBD1	15
TGCAGTACTGCGGTTAGCGGGGGGCAAGAGACCCAGTACTTC	CSTAVSGGQETQYF	TRBV20-1	few	TRBJ2-5	TRBD2	14
TGCGCCAGCAGCTTGGTACGGGGAAGGAACGAGCAGTACTTC	CASSLVRGRNEQYF	TRBV5-1	few	TRBJ2-7	NA	14
TGTGCCAGCAGACGCGACAGGGGCGCGGTTGAAAAACTGTTTTTT	CASRRDRGAVEKLFF	TRBV12-3/TRBV12-4	NA	TRBJ1-4	TRBD1	15
TGTGCCAGCAGCCAAGTTTCTAGCGGGGTCACAGATACGCAGTATTTT	CASSQVSSGVTDTQYF	TRBV4-2	NA	TRBJ2-3	TRBD2	16
TGCGCCAGCAGTGAGGGACTCCGCACAGATACGCAGTATTTT	CASSEGLRTDTQYF	TRBV10-1	few	TRBJ2-3	NA	14
TGCAGGTCTGACAGGGATGAGACCCAGTTCTTC	CRSDRDETQFF	TRBV29-1	NA	TRBJ2-1	TRBD1	11
TGCAGTGCTACCCAAAGAACAGATACGCAGTATTTT	CSATQRTDTQYF	TRBV20-1	few	TRBJ2-3	NA	12
TGCAGTGCTAGAGGAGGTCTAGCGGGGGCCACGAGCTCCTACGAGCAGTACTTC	CSARGGLAGATSSYEQYF	TRBV20-1	NA	TRBJ2-7	TRBD2	18
TGTGCCAGCAGCCCGAACAGGGGCACCAACTATGGCTACACCTTC	CASSPNRGTNYGYTF	TRBV7-3	few	TRBJ1-2	TRBD1	15
TGCGCCAGCAGCTTGGTGGCTAGCGGGGGCTCAGAGACCCAGTACTTC	CASSLVASGGSETQYF	TRBV5-1	NA	TRBJ2-5	TRBD2	16
TGTGCCAGCAGCTTAGCGGGGGGGGTCGGTGAGCAGTTCTTC	CASSLAGGVGEQFF	TRBV28	once	TRBJ2-1	TRBD2	14
TGCGCCAGCAGCCAACTGGGACATCTCACAGATACGCAGTATTTT	CASSQLGHLTDTQYF	TRBV4-1	NA	TRBJ2-3	NA	15
TGCGCCAGCACGGAGGGACAGGGGGTTTTCGAGACCCAGTACTTC	CASTEGQGVFETQYF	TRBV5-1	few	TRBJ2-5	TRBD1	15
TGTGCCAGCAGCCCTATAGGTGGACCCACTGAAGCTTTCTTT	CASSPIGGPTEAFF	TRBV7-6	NA	TRBJ1-1	NA	14
TGCGCCAGCAGCCACCCCGGGTCGACCCAGCATTTT	CASSHPGSTQHF	TRBV4-1	NA	TRBJ1-5	NA	12
TGTGCCAGCAGCTACCCGGGACAGACGAATGAGCAGTACTTC	CASSYPGQTNEQYF	TRBV7-9	NA	TRBJ2-5	TRBD1	14
TGCAGTGCTAGAGATCCAAAGACCGGGGCCAACGTCCTGACTTTC	CSARDPKTGANVLTF	TRBV20-1	NA	TRBJ2-6	NA	15
TGCAGTGCCTCGACTAGCGGGTACAACGCGAACACCGGGGAGCTGTTTTTT	CSASTSGYNANTGELFF	TRBV20-1	once	TRBJ2-2	TRBD2	17
TGTGCCAGCAGTTACTTGGCAGGGGAGGGGAACTATGGCTACACCTTC	CASSYLAGEGNYGYTF	TRBV6-5	many	TRBJ1-2	NA	16
TGTGCCAGCAGTTTCGGGACTTATGGCTACACCTTC	CASSFGTYGYTF	TRBV12-3/TRBV12-4	NA	TRBJ1-2	NA	12